This T cell receptor (beta chain) is from a study of HIV-infected patients and healthy controls. This clonotype was counted many times. Alpha and beta constant-region primers primed reverse transcription of around 500 ng RNA. Using multiplexing indices, alpha and beta chain libraries were generated apart by chain-specific third strand synthesis. Two random hexamers, added before amplification and joined, formed each molecule's 12-nucleotide barcode. MiXCR was run by TCRdb on the 5' RACE reads, yielding one entry per CDR3 protein. The profile shows around 7,400 distinct CDR3 sequences, approximately 9% of them singletons. Germline V gives CDR1 SQVTM, CDR2 ANQGSEA. The CDR3 sequence is 14 residues long. The V end lost 5 bases, the J end lost 3 bases, and 17 bases lay between the germline ends. No cell fractionation was done, so the repertoire covers all unsorted peripheral blood T cells.

The V call is TRBV29-1, the J call TRBJ2-7; the D call may be TRBD1 or TRBD2 (5 bases each). Here the sequenced sample was blood, taken before antiretroviral therapy. This TCR derives from an adult with HIV infection. The CDR3 DNA reads TGCAGCGTTCGTGGCTCAGGGAGATTCTACGAGCAGTACTTC. Its translation: CSVRGSGRFYEQYF.